A selection of T cell receptor beta chains follows, all from one sample in a study of T cells after yellow fever vaccination. Each CDR3 protein gets one entry after TCRdb re-called the 5' RACE reads with MiXCR. Among a few hundred thousand distinct CDR3 sequences, 10% to 15% were seen once, and the ten largest hold about 0.54%. The input for sequencing was CD4+ T cells sorted from PBMCs, taken 45 days after the yellow fever booster vaccination. The receptors derive from a man in his thirties or forties who received the YFV17D yellow fever vaccine. Both conserved end residues are part of each CDR3. The D gene is left open where the match is weak. Size is stated for part of the rows, as once, few or many counts, or as a class when the clone is expanded.

j_gene: TRBJ2-3; abundance: NA; v_gene: TRBV18; d_gene: NA; CDR3nt: TGTGCCAGCTCCCTCAGGGACCTCCGTGGCGCAGATACGCAGTATTTT; CDR3aa: CASSLRDLRGADTQYF
j_gene: TRBJ1-4; abundance: few; v_gene: TRBV7-9; d_gene: NA; CDR3nt: TGTGCCAGCAGCTTAGAAAAACTGTTTTTT; CDR3aa: CASSLEKLFF
j_gene: TRBJ2-3; abundance: few; v_gene: TRBV5-1; d_gene: NA; CDR3nt: TGCGCCAGCAGCTTGGTGTTGACAGATACGCAGTATTTT; CDR3aa: CASSLVLTDTQYF
j_gene: TRBJ2-1; abundance: NA; v_gene: TRBV6-2/TRBV6-3; d_gene: NA; CDR3nt: TGTGCCAGCAGTTACTCTGTTCGGGGCGTGTATAACAATGAGCAGTTCTTC; CDR3aa: CASSYSVRGVYNNEQFF
j_gene: TRBJ2-2; abundance: few; v_gene: TRBV7-9; d_gene: TRBD2; CDR3nt: TGTGCCAGCAGCTTAATCGGCGGGAGCGACGGGGAGCTGTTTTTT; CDR3aa: CASSLIGGSDGELFF
j_gene: TRBJ2-7; abundance: few; v_gene: TRBV28; d_gene: TRBD1; CDR3nt: TGTGCCAGCAGCCCAGGGGGACAGTTCTCCTACGAGCAGTACTTC; CDR3aa: CASSPGGQFSYEQYF
j_gene: TRBJ2-7; abundance: few; v_gene: TRBV6-5; d_gene: NA; CDR3nt: TGTGCCAGGATCGGGAAAGGAGTCTCCTACGAGCAGTACTTC; CDR3aa: CARIGKGVSYEQYF
j_gene: TRBJ1-5; abundance: NA; v_gene: TRBV2; d_gene: NA; CDR3nt: TGTGCCAGCAGTGAAGGAACGGCCCCAGAGCATTTT; CDR3aa: CASSEGTAPEHF
j_gene: TRBJ2-2; abundance: NA; v_gene: TRBV20-1; d_gene: TRBD2; CDR3nt: TGCAGTGCTAGAGAGGGACTAGCGGGAGGCCGGGGCACCGGGGAGCTGTTTTTT; CDR3aa: CSAREGLAGGRGTGELFF
j_gene: TRBJ1-5; abundance: many; v_gene: TRBV15; d_gene: NA; CDR3nt: TGTGCCACCAGCAGAGACAGTAGCAATCAGCCCCAGCATTTT; CDR3aa: CATSRDSSNQPQHF
j_gene: TRBJ2-3; abundance: many; v_gene: TRBV12-3/TRBV12-4; d_gene: NA; CDR3nt: TGTGCCAGCAGCTCTAGCATTAGCACAGATACGCAGTATTTT; CDR3aa: CASSSSISTDTQYF
j_gene: TRBJ2-5; abundance: NA; v_gene: TRBV7-2; d_gene: TRBD2; CDR3nt: TGTGCCAGCAGCTTGGCGGGAGGTGGGAAGACCCAGTACTTC; CDR3aa: CASSLAGGGKTQYF
j_gene: TRBJ1-1; abundance: few; v_gene: TRBV4-3; d_gene: NA; CDR3nt: TGCGCCAGCAGCCAAGGAGGGGTTGCTGAAGCTTTCTTT; CDR3aa: CASSQGGVAEAFF
j_gene: TRBJ2-3; abundance: NA; v_gene: TRBV5-1; d_gene: TRBD2; CDR3nt: TGCGCCAGCAGCCCTTCAACTAGCGGGCAATGGGATACGCAGTATTTT; CDR3aa: CASSPSTSGQWDTQYF
j_gene: TRBJ2-5; abundance: few; v_gene: TRBV20-1; d_gene: NA; CDR3nt: TGCAGTGCTAGTGATAGCGGCCTCCAAGAGACCCAGTACTTC; CDR3aa: CSASDSGLQETQYF
j_gene: TRBJ1-6; abundance: NA; v_gene: TRBV7-2; d_gene: NA; CDR3nt: TGTGCCAGCGGGGGAGTCGACTGGAATTCACCCCTCCACTTT; CDR3aa: CASGGVDWNSPLHF
j_gene: TRBJ2-2; abundance: few; v_gene: TRBV10-3; d_gene: NA; CDR3nt: TGTGCCATCCATGGAGGTCCCGGGGAGCTGTTTTTT; CDR3aa: CAIHGGPGELFF
j_gene: TRBJ2-1; abundance: NA; v_gene: TRBV2; d_gene: NA; CDR3nt: TGTGCCAGCAGTGGGCACAATGAGCAGTTCTTC; CDR3aa: CASSGHNEQFF
j_gene: TRBJ2-2; abundance: NA; v_gene: TRBV5-6; d_gene: NA; CDR3nt: TGTGCCAGCAGCATCGGGCAGGGATTAGGGGAGCTGTTTTTT; CDR3aa: CASSIGQGLGELFF
j_gene: TRBJ1-1; abundance: few; v_gene: TRBV7-9; d_gene: NA; CDR3nt: TGTGCCAGCAGCTTAGTAGCCCTGGACGGTGAAGCTTTCTTT; CDR3aa: CASSLVALDGEAFF
j_gene: TRBJ2-7; abundance: few; v_gene: TRBV29-1; d_gene: NA; CDR3nt: TGCAGCGTTGGGAACACTCAGTACGAGCAGTACTTC; CDR3aa: CSVGNTQYEQYF
j_gene: TRBJ2-7; abundance: NA; v_gene: TRBV6-1; d_gene: TRBD1; CDR3nt: TGTGCCACCAGGACAGGGACGAGCTCCTACGAGCAGTACTTC; CDR3aa: CATRTGTSSYEQYF
j_gene: TRBJ2-1; abundance: NA; v_gene: TRBV4-1; d_gene: TRBD2; CDR3nt: TGCGCCAGCAGCCAATCTACTAGCGGAGGAGGGGTAGCATACAATGAGCAGTTCTTC; CDR3aa: CASSQSTSGGGVAYNEQFF
j_gene: TRBJ1-2; abundance: NA; v_gene: TRBV30; d_gene: TRBD1; CDR3nt: TGTGCCTGGAGCTATTGGGACAGGCCCCCAGTGGACTATGGCTACACCTTC; CDR3aa: CAWSYWDRPPVDYGYTF
j_gene: TRBJ2-2; abundance: NA; v_gene: TRBV7-3; d_gene: NA; CDR3nt: TGTGCCAGCAGCCATCCACCGGGGGAGGCCGGGGAGCTGTTTTTT; CDR3aa: CASSHPPGEAGELFF
j_gene: TRBJ2-5; abundance: NA; v_gene: TRBV7-7; d_gene: NA; CDR3nt: TGTGCTAGCAGCTTAGCCCCCGGGGGAGAGACCCAGTACTTC; CDR3aa: CASSLAPGGETQYF
j_gene: TRBJ2-7; abundance: NA; v_gene: TRBV5-1; d_gene: NA; CDR3nt: TGCGCCAGCAGCCAGAATACCTACGAGCAGTACTTC; CDR3aa: CASSQNTYEQYF
j_gene: TRBJ2-5; abundance: few; v_gene: TRBV7-2; d_gene: NA; CDR3nt: TGTGCCAGCAGCTTAATCAGGCCCCGGGCCCAAGAGACCCAGTACTTC; CDR3aa: CASSLIRPRAQETQYF
j_gene: TRBJ2-7; abundance: few; v_gene: TRBV25-1; d_gene: TRBD1; CDR3nt: TGTGCCAGCAGGGGACAGGGGACCTACGAGCAGTACTTC; CDR3aa: CASRGQGTYEQYF
j_gene: TRBJ2-3; abundance: NA; v_gene: TRBV4-3; d_gene: NA; CDR3nt: TGCGCCAACACGGACCCCCGCACAGATACGCAGTATTTT; CDR3aa: CANTDPRTDTQYF
j_gene: TRBJ2-2; abundance: NA; v_gene: TRBV4-3; d_gene: NA; CDR3nt: TGCGCCAGCAGCCAAGACTGGGGGACCGGCACCGGGGAGCTGTTTTTT; CDR3aa: CASSQDWGTGTGELFF
j_gene: TRBJ2-5; abundance: NA; v_gene: TRBV5-1; d_gene: NA; CDR3nt: TGCGCCAGCAGGACCATCCTTGGGGGAGAGACCCAGTACTTC; CDR3aa: CASRTILGGETQYF
j_gene: TRBJ2-2; abundance: NA; v_gene: TRBV2; d_gene: TRBD1; CDR3nt: TGTGCCCGCAGACTCCAACCGGGACAGGGGCCGAACACCGGGGAGCTGTTTTTT; CDR3aa: CARRLQPGQGPNTGELFF
j_gene: TRBJ2-2; abundance: many; v_gene: TRBV5-1; d_gene: NA; CDR3nt: TGCGCCAGCAGCTTACGACAGGACACCGGGGAGCTGTTTTTT; CDR3aa: CASSLRQDTGELFF
j_gene: TRBJ2-7; abundance: few; v_gene: TRBV12-3/TRBV12-4; d_gene: NA; CDR3nt: TGTGCCAGCAGCTCCCGCGGCGGCTACGAGCAGTACTTC; CDR3aa: CASSSRGGYEQYF
j_gene: TRBJ1-1; abundance: NA; v_gene: TRBV4-3; d_gene: TRBD1; CDR3nt: TGCGCCAGCAGCCAAGCGGACAGGGGGACGACTGAAGCTTTCTTT; CDR3aa: CASSQADRGTTEAFF
j_gene: TRBJ2-7; abundance: few; v_gene: TRBV28; d_gene: NA; CDR3nt: TGTGCCAGCAGAGCCCGGGATCAGCGGTCCGAGCAGTACTTC; CDR3aa: CASRARDQRSEQYF
j_gene: TRBJ2-1; abundance: NA; v_gene: TRBV20-1; d_gene: TRBD1; CDR3nt: TGCAGTGCTCACTCCAGGGGGCGAGAGCAGTTCTTC; CDR3aa: CSAHSRGREQFF
j_gene: TRBJ2-7; abundance: NA; v_gene: TRBV29-1; d_gene: NA; CDR3nt: TGCAGCGTCGTACCGGGACTCCACTCCTACGAGCAGTACTTC; CDR3aa: CSVVPGLHSYEQYF
j_gene: TRBJ2-7; abundance: NA; v_gene: TRBV29-1; d_gene: NA; CDR3nt: TGCAGCGTTTCCCGGGGGGCGGGAGCCTACGAGCAGTACTTC; CDR3aa: CSVSRGAGAYEQYF
j_gene: TRBJ1-1; abundance: NA; v_gene: TRBV25-1; d_gene: NA; CDR3nt: TGTGCCAGTACCCAAGGAGGGTGGTTCACTGAAGCTTTCTTT; CDR3aa: CASTQGGWFTEAFF
j_gene: TRBJ2-5; abundance: few; v_gene: TRBV5-1; d_gene: NA; CDR3nt: TGCGCCAGCAGCACCTCCCGCGAAACTGAGACCCAGTACTTC; CDR3aa: CASSTSRETETQYF
j_gene: TRBJ2-1; abundance: few; v_gene: TRBV20-1; d_gene: TRBD2; CDR3nt: TGCAGTGCTAGATCCTCGGGACTAGGGAATGAGCAGTTCTTC; CDR3aa: CSARSSGLGNEQFF
j_gene: TRBJ1-5; abundance: NA; v_gene: TRBV12-3/TRBV12-4; d_gene: NA; CDR3nt: TGTGCCAGCAGTTTAGGGCGGGGGGGTAGGAGCAATCAGCCCCAGCATTTT; CDR3aa: CASSLGRGGRSNQPQHF
j_gene: TRBJ2-1; abundance: few; v_gene: TRBV7-2; d_gene: NA; CDR3nt: TGTGCCAGCAGCCCCCGGACCATCTACAATGAGCAGTTCTTC; CDR3aa: CASSPRTIYNEQFF
j_gene: TRBJ2-5; abundance: once; v_gene: TRBV30; d_gene: NA; CDR3nt: TGTGCCTGGAACACGGTTCTCGGACAAGAGACCCAGTACTTC; CDR3aa: CAWNTVLGQETQYF
j_gene: TRBJ2-7; abundance: NA; v_gene: TRBV5-1; d_gene: TRBD2; CDR3nt: TGCGCCAGCAGCTCAAGACTAGCGGGAGAATCTGGATCCTACGAGCAGTACTTC; CDR3aa: CASSSRLAGESGSYEQYF
j_gene: TRBJ1-5; abundance: NA; v_gene: TRBV4-3; d_gene: NA; CDR3nt: TGCGCCAGCAGCCTAACATACAGGGGCAATCAGCCCCAGCATTTT; CDR3aa: CASSLTYRGNQPQHF
j_gene: TRBJ2-1; abundance: few; v_gene: TRBV7-8; d_gene: NA; CDR3nt: TGTGCCAGCACCCAGGGACGTGGCAGGGAGCAGTTCTTC; CDR3aa: CASTQGRGREQFF
j_gene: TRBJ2-7; abundance: few; v_gene: TRBV6-2/TRBV6-3; d_gene: TRBD2; CDR3nt: TGTGCCAGCAGTTACTCGGGACTAGGCTACGAGCAGTACTTC; CDR3aa: CASSYSGLGYEQYF